What follows are 27 T cell receptor beta chains derived from one specimen sequenced in a study of T cells in Graves' hyperthyroidism and ophthalmopathy. TCR beta CDR3 regions were amplified from RNA. First-round RT-PCR targeting the TCR CDR3 was performed with the HTBI primer set. TCRdb analysed the multiplex PCR reads with MiXCR anew, one entry per CDR3 protein. The sample has approximately 510,000 distinct CDR3 sequences, more than 20% seen once. Sequenced input: blood. The receptors shown here come from a man between 18 and 35 years old with Graves' hyperthyroidism.

This chain uses TRBV14 with TRBJ1-2; weak D call: TRBD1 (6 bases). Per germline, CDR1 SGHDN and CDR2 FVKESK. The CDR3 runs to 15 residues. Trimming cost V 0 bases and J 6 bases, with 14 bases left between them. CDR3 loop: CASSQDPPGANGYTF. CDR3 DNA: TGTGCCAGCAGCCAAGACCCACCGGGGGCGAATGGCTACACCTTC.

This clonotype has ten or more counts. The gene calls are TRBV7-7 and TRBJ2-5, with D perhaps matching TRBD1 (5 bases). The CDR3 has 13 amino acids. V lost 5 bases, J lost 0 bases, and 7 bases lay in between. CDR1 SSHAT and CDR2 FNYEAQ come from the germline V gene (reference sequence). The CDR3 DNA reads TGTGCCAGCAGCCCAGGGTACCAAGAGACCCAGTACTTC. Amino acid sequence: CASSPGYQETQYF.

CDR3 residues: CASSVDLAGGGETQYF. The CDR3 nucleotides are TGTGCCAGCAGCGTAGATTTAGCGGGGGGTGGTGAGACCCAGTACTTC. This chain links TRBV9 with TRBJ2-5; 10 positions agree with TRBD2. Germline V gene data show CDR1 as SGDLS and CDR2 as YYNGEE. Trimming removed 0 bases from V and 5 bases from J; junction bases left unmatched: 7. The length of the CDR3 is 16 residues.

This clonotype was seen a handful of times. The rearrangement joins TRBV12-3 or TRBV12-4 to TRBJ1-2; no clear D. The CDR3 consists of 14 residues. Trimming removed 5 bases from V and 4 bases from J, with 14 bases in between. CDR3 residues: CASSRPPASYGYTF. Here the CDR3 DNA reads TGTGCCAGCAGTAGGCCCCCGGCCAGCTATGGCTACACCTTC.

This rearrangement joins TRBV7-9 to TRBJ1-1; a possible D gene is TRBD1 (6 bases). In germline, CDR1 is SEHNR, CDR2 FQNEAQ (reference sequence). The CDR3 sequence is 13 residues long. Trimming shortened V by 11 bases and J by 1 base, and 14 bases separated the two germline ends. CDR3 loop: CACIGTQNTEAFF. The CDR3 coding sequence is TGTGCCTGCATCGGGACACAGAACACTGAAGCTTTCTTT.

This clonotype was seen ten or more times. The chain couples TRBV5-1 to TRBJ1-2, with 8 positions matching TRBD1. J was trimmed by 3 bases and V by 5 bases; bases with no gene match: 9. Germline-derived CDR1 and CDR2 are SGHRS and YFSETQ. This CDR3 has 15 residues. The CDR3 nucleotides are TGCGCCAGCAGGTTCCTTGACAGGGGAGACTATGGCTACACCTTC. Encoded protein: CASRFLDRGDYGYTF.

Of note for this clonotype: The junction and the germline gene differ at one end; a read error may be behind it. The chain carries TRBV5-1 and TRBJ1-1; D remains ambiguous. Germline CDR1 SGHRS, CDR2 YFSETQ. This CDR3 is built from 13 residues. The DNA of the CDR3 is TGCGCCAGCAGCTTGATCGAGAACACTGAAGCTTGCTTT. It translates to CASSLIENTEACF. Full variable domain (rest looked up from reference TRBV5-1 and TRBJ1-1): KAGVTQTPRYLIKTRGQQVTLSCSPISGHRSVSWYQQTPGQGLQFLFEYFSETQRNKGNFPGRFSGRQFSNSRSEMNVSTLELGDSALYLCASSLIENTEACFGQGTRLTVV.

This sequence joins TRBV20-1 and TRBJ1-2, with 8 bases that match TRBD1. After removal of 5 bases from V and 6 bases from J, the junction contained 8 bases not matched to a gene. CDR3 length equals 13 residues. Germline assignment: CDR1 DFQATT and CDR2 SNEGSKA (reference sequence). The CDR3 DNA follows: TGCAGTGCTTTTTTCGGACAGGGACATGGCTACACCTTC. Translated: CSAFFGQGHGYTF.

This clonotype was seen many times. J is TRBJ1-2 and V is TRBV13; D is unresolved. The CDR3 spans 14 residues. Trimming shortened V by 1 base and J by 3 bases, and 9 bases separated the two germline ends. CDR1 and CDR2 from the germline V gene are PRHDT and FYEKMQ (reference sequence). This CDR3 reads CASSLAQTDYGYTF. For the CDR3, the DNA is TGTGCCAGCAGCTTAGCACAGACCGACTATGGCTACACCTTC.

This clonotype came up many times. The chain couples TRBV12-3 or TRBV12-4 to TRBJ1-1, with D hard to call. This CDR3 has 11 amino acids. Trimming shortened V by 3 bases and J by 8 bases, and 7 bases separated the two germline ends. CDR3 sequence (DNA): TGTGCCAGCAGTTTGGGTCGAGAAGCTTTCTTT. It translates to CASSLGREAFF.

This clonotype was observed at least ten times. This chain links TRBV19 with TRBJ1-2; weak D call: TRBD1 (5 bases). Germline lookup yields CDR1 LNHDA and CDR2 SQIVND (reference sequence). V was clipped by 1 base and J by 6 bases, with 12 bases between them. CDR3 length equals 14 residues. The CDR3 coding sequence is TGTGCCAGTAGTATAGCCCCGTGGGGGAATGGCTACACCTTC. Protein: CASSIAPWGNGYTF.

V gene TRBV5-1 combines with J gene TRBJ2-5; tentatively, D is TRBD1 (5 bases). CDR1 and CDR2 (germline): SGHRS, YFSETQ. CDR3 size: 16 residues. The V gene lost 0 bases and the J gene lost 5 bases, with 17 bases spanning the gap. CDR3 sequence (DNA): TGCGCCAGCAGCTTGGGCAGGGCAGTCGGCAAGGAGACCCAGTACTTC. It specifies CASSLGRAVGKETQYF.

A note on this clonotype: At one boundary the junction diverges from the germline segment, which might be a read error. CDR3 nucleotides: TGTGCCAGCTATCCCAGTTACAACGGGGAGCTGTGTTTT. This encodes CASYPSYNGELCF. This rearrangement joins TRBV28 to TRBJ2-2; D is possibly TRBD2 (5 bases). Germline V lookup: CDR1 MDHEN, CDR2 SYDVKM. This CDR3 is 13 amino acids long.

This clonotype was seen ten or more times. The V gene is TRBV13, the J gene TRBJ2-6; 8 nucleotides agree with TRBD1. With 5 bases clipped from V and 0 bases from J, the junction kept 9 bases outside the gene matches. The CDR3 contains 18 residues. Germline V lookup: CDR1 PRHDT, CDR2 FYEKMQ (reference sequence). The CDR3 sequence is CASSARQGTASGANVLTF. CDR3 DNA: TGTGCCAGCAGCGCGCGACAGGGGACCGCCTCTGGGGCCAACGTCCTGACTTTC.

Concerning this clonotype itself: This may be a read error: a much more frequent sequence differs by one nucleotide. This chain connects TRBV5-1 to TRBJ2-5; D is possibly TRBD1 (6 bases). The germline V gene has CDR1 SGHRS and CDR2 YFSETQ. CDR3 length: 14 residues. The CDR3 here is CAISSWDIQETQYF. The CDR3 region has the DNA TGCGCCATCAGCTCGTGGGACATCCAAGAGACCCAGTACTTC.

This chain uses TRBV9 with TRBJ1-5; D remains ambiguous. This CDR3 region has 14 residues. Germline V gene sequence: CDR1 SGDLS, CDR2 YYNGEE. V was pared by 1 base and J by 6 bases, with 11 bases between. The CDR3 here is CASSVSGMGQPQHF. For the CDR3, the DNA is TGTGCCAGCAGCGTATCGGGTATGGGTCAGCCCCAGCATTTT.

The sample holds many counts of this clonotype. In DNA, the CDR3 is TGCGCCAGCAGCTTGGAAGGGGCGAACTATGGCTACACCTTC. Translated, it gives CASSLEGANYGYTF. The genes are TRBV5-1 and TRBJ1-2, with a possible D match to TRBD1 (5 bases). CDR3 length equals 14 residues. With 0 bases removed from V and 2 bases from J, the gap between germline ends came to 8 bases. CDR1 is SGHRS, CDR2 YFSETQ, per germline.

J is TRBJ2-7 and V is TRBV28; TRBD1 agrees at 11 bases. The CDR3 loop spans 16 amino acids. V shed 3 bases, J shed 3 bases, and the junction held 7 bases outside the gene matches. Germline V CDR1 and CDR2: MDHEN, SYDVKM. The CDR3 DNA is TGTGCCAGCAGTTTTTCGGACAGGGGGCCCCTCTACGAGCAGTACTTC. It specifies CASSFSDRGPLYEQYF.

This clonotype appeared many times. The chain recombines TRBV6-1 with TRBJ2-5; TRBD2 agrees at 8 bases. The CDR3 is 15 amino acids. Germline V gene lookup returns CDR1 MNHNS and CDR2 SASEGT. V dropped 1 base and J dropped 7; count of bases not matched to a gene: 8. CDR3: CASSEEGAGVWTQYF. The CDR3 bases are TGTGCCAGCAGTGAAGAAGGAGCGGGGGTCTGGACCCAGTACTTC.

There are many counts of this clonotype. V usage is TRBV12-3 or TRBV12-4 and J usage is TRBJ2-5; 8 bases map to TRBD1. The CDR3 contains 13 residues. The J segment lost 2 bases and the V segment lost 6 bases, leaving 2 bases of the junction unmatched. DNA of the CDR3: TGTGCCAGCAGGAACAGGGGGCAAGAGACCCAGTACTTC. This translates into CASRNRGQETQYF.

This clonotype was seen just once. Possible read error: a much larger clone is one base away. The chain uses TRBV7-9 and TRBJ1-1, with unresolved D. The germline V gene has CDR1 SEHNR and CDR2 FQNEAQ (reference sequence). CDR3 length: 13 amino acids. The CDR3 region is CTSSLARSTEAFF. In nucleotides, the CDR3 is TGTACCAGCAGCTTGGCCAGATCCACTGAAGCTTTCTTT.

This clonotype was detected ten times or more. This rearrangement joins TRBV6-1 to TRBJ2-7; possible D gene TRBD2, 5 bases. This CDR3 comprises 14 residues. Per germline, CDR1 MNHNS and CDR2 SASEGT. The ends were cut back, 6 bases at V and 3 bases at J, with 15 bases in the middle. CDR3 coding DNA: TGTGCCAGCAGGACGGGTCTTGGACTCTACGAGCAGTACTTC. It codes for CASRTGLGLYEQYF.

The chain links TRBV5-1 to TRBJ1-5; no firm D call. The V gene lost 0 bases and the J gene lost 2 bases, with 9 bases spanning the gap. Germline CDR1 and CDR2: SGHRS and YFSETQ. This CDR3 comprises 15 residues. The CDR3 spells CASSLGLAGNQPQHF. The CDR3 DNA reads as TGCGCCAGCAGCTTGGGATTAGCGGGCAATCAGCCCCAGCATTTT.

In this sample, this clonotype turned up a few times. V and J are TRBV12-5 and TRBJ1-2, with D perhaps matching TRBD1 (5 bases). Germline V gene sequence: CDR1 LGHNT, CDR2 FRNRAP. V gave up 4 bases and J gave up 6 bases, with 12 bases separating them. CDR3 size: 13 residues. CDR3 amino acids: CASGSPDRDGYTF. CDR3 nucleotide sequence: TGTGCTAGTGGTTCCCCTGACAGAGATGGCTACACCTTC.

This clonotype appeared many times. This chain joins TRBV20-1 and TRBJ2-7, with D possibly TRBD2 on 6 matching bases. Germline values: CDR1 DFQATT, CDR2 SNEGSKA (reference sequence). V was pared by 0 bases and J by 5 bases, with 14 bases between. This CDR3 is built from 14 residues. CDR3 region: CSARDMRGVDEQYF. The CDR3, as DNA: TGCAGTGCTAGAGATATGCGGGGAGTAGACGAGCAGTACTTC.

This clonotype was recorded at least ten times. This sequence joins TRBV10-3 and TRBJ2-5, with TRBD1 as a possible D gene (6 bases). The V gene lost 2 bases and the J gene lost 5 bases, with 12 bases spanning the gap. Germline V CDR1 and CDR2: ENHRY, SYGVKD. The CDR3 covers 14 residues. The CDR3 loop reads CAISEAGGVETQYF. For the CDR3, the DNA is TGTGCCATCAGTGAGGCTGGGGGCGTTGAGACCCAGTACTTC.

This clonotype was picked up many times. The chain employs TRBV10-3 and TRBJ2-7; 10 bases agree with TRBD1. After removal of 6 bases from V and 6 bases from J, the junction contained 11 bases not matched to a gene. This CDR3 is 15 amino acids long. CDR1 ENHRY and CDR2 SYGVKD come from the germline V gene. The CDR3 DNA follows: TGTGCCATCAGAAGGACCGGGACAGGGGATCGCGAGCAGTACTTC. It specifies CAIRRTGTGDREQYF.